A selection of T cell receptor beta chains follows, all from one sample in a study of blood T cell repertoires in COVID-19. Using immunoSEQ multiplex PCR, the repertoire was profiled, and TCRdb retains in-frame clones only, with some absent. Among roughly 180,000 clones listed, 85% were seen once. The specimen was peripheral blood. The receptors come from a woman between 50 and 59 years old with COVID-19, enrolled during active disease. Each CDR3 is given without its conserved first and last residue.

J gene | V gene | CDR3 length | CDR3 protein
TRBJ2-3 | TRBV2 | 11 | ASSRQGPDTQY
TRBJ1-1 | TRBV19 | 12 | ASKETGAATEAF
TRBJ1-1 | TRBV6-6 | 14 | ASSFPGREGDTEAF
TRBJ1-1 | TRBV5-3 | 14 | ARSRDRGRPNTEAF
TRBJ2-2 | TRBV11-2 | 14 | ASSKSGGANTGELF
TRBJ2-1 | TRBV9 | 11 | ASSVRGVDEQF
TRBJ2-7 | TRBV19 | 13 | ASSPFGGPAYEQY
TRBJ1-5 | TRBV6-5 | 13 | ASSTQQGGNQPQH
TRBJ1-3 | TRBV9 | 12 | ASSVVEAGVTIY
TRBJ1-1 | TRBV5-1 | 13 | ASSLATGTQMVAF
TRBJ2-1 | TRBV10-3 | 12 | AISETPPGNEQF
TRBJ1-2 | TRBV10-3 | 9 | ATTGLDGYT
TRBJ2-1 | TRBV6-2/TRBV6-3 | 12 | ASSYAGTYNEQF
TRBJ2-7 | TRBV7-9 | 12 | ASSQTSGPYEQY
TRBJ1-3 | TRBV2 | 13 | ASRDDRDSGNTIY
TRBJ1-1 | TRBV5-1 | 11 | ASSPSGGFEAF
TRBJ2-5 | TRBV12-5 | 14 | ASGLGASADEETQY
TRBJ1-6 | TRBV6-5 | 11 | ASRGDKGSPLH
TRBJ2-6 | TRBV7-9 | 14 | ASSSDRFSGANVLT
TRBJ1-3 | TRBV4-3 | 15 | ASSQGSPGNSGNTIY
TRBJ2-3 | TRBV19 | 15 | ASSIGTSGGGTDTQY
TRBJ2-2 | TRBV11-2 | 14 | ASSPRTGGDTGELF
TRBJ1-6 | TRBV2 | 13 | ASSEVAALNSPLH
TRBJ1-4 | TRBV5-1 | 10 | ASSLAGEKLF
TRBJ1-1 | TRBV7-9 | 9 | ASSSGQKAF
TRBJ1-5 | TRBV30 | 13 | AWSVSGQGYQPQH
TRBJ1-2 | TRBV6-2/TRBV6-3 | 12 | ASSYEPRPYGYT
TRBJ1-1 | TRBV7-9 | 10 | ASSFGTFEAF
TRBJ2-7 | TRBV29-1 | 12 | SVGPGQGSYEQY
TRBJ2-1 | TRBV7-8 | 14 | ASSPIAGSSYNEQF
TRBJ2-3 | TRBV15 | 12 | ATSRNRDTDTQY
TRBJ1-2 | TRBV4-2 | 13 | ASSQGAGANYGYT
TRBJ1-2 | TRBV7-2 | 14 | ASSLGVGAGTYGYT
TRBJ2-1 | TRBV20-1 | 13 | SASGRGSSYNEQF
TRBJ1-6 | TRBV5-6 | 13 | ASSSLGTGGSPLH
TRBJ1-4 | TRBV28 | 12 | ASMVAGGFEKLF
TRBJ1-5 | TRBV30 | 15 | AWSITPGGRGDQPQH
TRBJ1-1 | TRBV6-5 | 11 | ASSFGQNTEAF
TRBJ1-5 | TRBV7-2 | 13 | ASSLASGGLGPQH
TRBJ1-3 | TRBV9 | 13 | ASSVGKQGLNTIY
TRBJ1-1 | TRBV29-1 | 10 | SVIPGGGEAF
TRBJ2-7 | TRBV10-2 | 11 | ASSDWRAGEQY
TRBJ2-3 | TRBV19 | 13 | ASSGAGGHQDTQY
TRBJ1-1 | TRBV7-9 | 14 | ASSSDFVGVITEAF
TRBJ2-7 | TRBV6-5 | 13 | ASRAGGVRSYEQY
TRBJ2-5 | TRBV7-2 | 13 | ASSLLPTGQETQY
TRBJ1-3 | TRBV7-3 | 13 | ASSPGRASGNTIY
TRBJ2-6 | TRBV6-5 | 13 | ASSSRGSGANVLT
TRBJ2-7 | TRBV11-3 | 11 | ASSSRGSYEQY
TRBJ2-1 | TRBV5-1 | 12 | ASSSPRTSDEQF